The 20 T cell receptor beta chains below were found in one sample sequenced in a study of blood T cells in healthy people across ages. Primed by a sample-barcoded 5' primer and a J-beta primer mix, a second PCR proceeded for 7 to 11 cycles. TCRdb passed the 5' RACE reads through MiXCR, listing each CDR3 protein once. The table lists nearly 800,000 distinct CDR3 sequences, around three fifths of them singletons. What was sequenced was blood. The receptors shown here come from a man in his forties or fifties in good health.

The rearrangement links TRBV27 to TRBJ2-3; unclear D gene. The germline V gene encodes CDR1 MNHEY and CDR2 SMNVEV (reference sequence). The CDR3 contains 15 residues. Trimming took off 2 bases at V and 2 bases at J, with 11 bases between the two ends. Here the CDR3 DNA reads TGTGCCAGCAGTTTAGGGTCGGCTAACACAGATACGCAGTATTTT. Residues: CASSLGSANTDTQYF.

The chain couples TRBV12-3 or TRBV12-4 to TRBJ2-7; possibly TRBD2 for D (5 bases). Trimming cost V 3 bases and J 2 bases, with 8 bases left between them. The CDR3 sequence is 13 residues long. The CDR3 protein is CASSFDYTYEQYF. As DNA, the CDR3 is TGTGCCAGCAGTTTTGACTACACCTACGAGCAGTACTTC.

The rearrangement uses TRBV10-3 and TRBJ1-2; 8 bases agree with TRBD1. Germline loops: CDR1 ENHRY, CDR2 SYGVKD. J lost 5 bases, V lost 4 bases, and 6 bases had no gene match. The CDR3 is 14 residues long. The CDR3 DNA follows: TGTGCCATCAGTGGGGTAGGACAGGGTTATGGCTACACCTTC. Its protein product is CAISGVGQGYGYTF.

This sequence joins TRBV12-3 or TRBV12-4 and TRBJ1-2; 9 positions match TRBD1. The CDR3 consists of 15 residues. V gave up 2 bases and J gave up 8 bases; unmatched junction bases: 9. The CDR3 region is CASSLSPQGARGYTF. In nucleotides, the CDR3 is TGTGCCAGCAGTTTAAGCCCACAGGGGGCGAGGGGCTACACCTTC.

The chain carries TRBV7-2 and TRBJ2-3; 10 bases line up with TRBD2. Unmatched junction bases numbered 7, after V lost 8 bases and J lost 2 bases. The CDR3 spans 15 residues. Germline loops: CDR1 SGHTA, CDR2 FQGNSA. The CDR3 loop is CASRRLAGYTDTQYF. The CDR3 DNA reads TGTGCCAGCCGCAGACTAGCGGGCTACACAGATACGCAGTATTTT.

The chain is built from TRBV6-2 or TRBV6-3 and TRBJ1-4, with 8 bases matching TRBD1. After removal of 5 bases from V and 8 bases from J, the junction contained 7 bases not matched to a gene. Germline CDR1 is MNHEY and CDR2 is SVGEGT. This CDR3 is built from 14 residues. The CDR3 spells CASSRTGSPEKLFF. CDR3 in DNA: TGTGCCAGCAGTCGGACAGGGTCACCAGAAAAACTGTTTTTT.

V and J are TRBV30 and TRBJ2-5; D unresolved. Trimming removed 8 bases at V and 5 bases at J, with 12 bases between. CDR3 length: 11 amino acids. Germline V gene lookup returns CDR1 GTSNPN and CDR2 SVGIG (reference sequence). The CDR3 DNA sequence: TGTGCCACCTCAAATTCGGAGACCCAGTACTTC. Its protein product is CATSNSETQYF.

This clonotype was detected only once. Mismatch with germline at one junction end may stem from a read error. The chain is built from TRBV29-1 and TRBJ2-7, with D unclear. This CDR3 contains 15 residues. Germline values: CDR1 SQVTM, CDR2 ANQGSEA. The DNA for the CDR3 is TGCAGCGTTGTCCCGAGTCAGCTGAGCTCCTACGGGCAGTACTTC. Translation gives CSVVPSQLSSYGQYF.

A remark on this clonotype: The junction does not match germline at one end; this may be a read error. The genes are TRBV4-2 and TRBJ2-5; possibly TRBD1 or TRBD2 for D (5 bases each). The length of the CDR3 is 14 residues. Germline V gene lookup returns CDR1 LGHNA and CDR2 YNFKEQ. The CDR3 sequence is CASSQDPGQATQYF. The CDR3 DNA follows: TGTGCCAGCAGCCAAGATCCGGGGCAAGCGACCCAGTACTTC.

In its sample, this clonotype was seen a few times. The chain combines TRBV21-1 with TRBJ2-5; the tabulated D call, TRBD1, remains unverified against the DNA. TRBV21-1 is marked as a pseudogene. The CDR3 extends over 15 amino acids. CDR3 in DNA: TGTGCCAGCAGCAAAAGGAAGCAGGGTGGAGAGACCCAGTACTTC. Translated: CASSKRKQGGETQYF.

This chain joins TRBV20-1 and TRBJ2-6, with TRBD1 matching 8 bases. The germline CDR1 and CDR2 sequences are DFQATT and SNEGSKA (reference sequence). V gave up 3 bases and J gave up 4 bases; unmatched junction bases: 5. The CDR3 length is 15 residues. The DNA of the CDR3 is TGCAGTGCTAGCCAGGGGGCGGCAGGGGCCAACGTCCTGACTTTC. It yields the protein CSASQGAAGANVLTF.

The rearrangement links TRBV28 to TRBJ1-2; D gene ambiguous. Germline CDR1 MDHEN, CDR2 SYDVKM. This CDR3 has 12 amino acids. V dropped 6 bases and J dropped 0 bases, with 5 bases sitting between them. The CDR3 region is CASRVANYGYTF. In DNA form, the CDR3 reads TGTGCCAGCAGGGTTGCTAACTATGGCTACACCTTC.

In the case of this clonotype: A read error may produce the germline difference seen at one junction end. This chain uses TRBV5-1 with TRBJ2-7; a possible D gene is TRBD1 (6 bases). CDR3 length equals 13 residues. Germline lookup yields CDR1 SGHRS and CDR2 YFSETQ. CDR3 coding DNA: TGTGCCAGCAGCAGGGACAACTCCTACGAGCAGTACTTC. It encodes CASSRDNSYEQYF.

V gene TRBV2 combines with J gene TRBJ2-5, with 9 positions matching TRBD2. Losses at the gene ends were 6 bases for V and 1 base for J; bases not matched to a gene: 12. CDR1 is SNHLY and CDR2 is FYNNEI in the germline V gene. This CDR3 spans 17 amino acids. CDR3 nucleotides: TGTGCCAGCAGCAAAACCGGGACTAGCAGAATCCAAGAGACCCAGTACTTC. It translates to CASSKTGTSRIQETQYF.

The chain links TRBV12-3 or TRBV12-4 to TRBJ2-3; 10 bases are a match to TRBD2. The CDR3 extends over 18 amino acids. V shed 4 bases and J 6 bases; nucleotides not matched to a gene: 16. The CDR3 region is CASSSTSGLAGDPDTQYF. The CDR3 DNA sequence: TGTGCCAGCAGTTCTACCTCTGGGCTAGCGGGGGATCCCGATACGCAGTATTTT.

This chain joins TRBV7-2 and TRBJ1-3, with 9 bases lining up with TRBD1. The CDR3 has 18 residues. Unmatched junction bases numbered 11, after V lost 1 base and J lost 4 bases. Per germline, CDR1 SGHTA and CDR2 FQGNSA. The CDR3 spells CASSLVGNRGRPGNTIYF. DNA for the CDR3: TGTGCCAGCAGCTTAGTCGGTAACAGGGGGCGACCGGGAAACACCATATATTTT. Variable domain in full (rest from reference TRBV7-2 and TRBJ1-3): GAGVSQSPSNKVTEKGKDVELRCDPISGHTALYWYRQSLGQGLEFLIYFQGNSAPDKSGLPSDRFSAERTGGSVSTLTIQRTQQEDSAVYLCASSLVGNRGRPGNTIYFGEGSWLTVV.

The chain couples TRBV9 to TRBJ2-3, with 9 bases identical to TRBD2. This CDR3 has 14 residues. After removal of 4 bases from V and 5 bases from J, the junction contained 5 bases not matched to a gene. Germline assignment: CDR1 SGDLS and CDR2 YYNGEE. The DNA for the CDR3 is TGTGCCAGCAGCCCGAGACTAGCGGTAGATACGCAGTATTTT. As protein: CASSPRLAVDTQYF.

The chain employs TRBV7-8 and TRBJ2-7; D uncertain. V dropped 5 bases and J dropped 0 bases, with 11 bases sitting between them. Germline V gene sequence: CDR1 SGHVS, CDR2 FQNEAQ. CDR3 size: 14 residues. The CDR3 nucleotides are TGTGCCAGCAGCCCAGTCAGGAACTCCTACGAGCAGTACTTC. This encodes CASSPVRNSYEQYF.

The V and J genes are TRBV25-1 and TRBJ2-1; D may match TRBD1 or TRBD2 (6 bases each). V was shortened by 3 bases and J by 13 bases, with 25 bases between the two germline ends. CDR3 length: 16 amino acids. In germline, CDR1 is MGHDK, CDR2 SYGVNS. The CDR3 coding sequence is TGTGCCAGCAGTGAGACTCGGAGGGGGTATAGAGAGACCCAGTTCTTC. This encodes CASSETRRGYRETQFF.

This clonotype was picked up a small number of times. The V and J genes are TRBV6-5 and TRBJ1-2, with TRBD1 matching over 7 bases. V dropped 6 bases and J dropped 4; count of bases not matched to a gene: 8. This CDR3 spans 14 amino acids. In germline, CDR1 is MNHEY, CDR2 SVGAGI. The CDR3 DNA is TGTGCCAGCAGACCAACGACAGGGCCCTATGGCTACACCTTC. It codes for CASRPTTGPYGYTF.